One and the same sample provided the 27 T cell receptor beta chains below, sequenced in a study of OX40 agonist ivuxolimab in advanced cancers. Data came from immunoSEQ multiplex PCR; TCRdb stores just in-frame clones and leaves some out. In the table there are roughly 67,000 clones, nearly 90% of which are singletons. The material sequenced was CD4+ or CD8+ T cells sorted from blood, taken in a trial of the OX40 agonist ivuxolimab. These receptors were collected from an adult with an advanced solid tumor such as melanoma, head and neck, liver or kidney cancer.

CDR3 loop: CASSENNEQFF. The CDR3 region has the DNA TGCGCCAGCAGCGAAAACAATGAGCAGTTCTTC. The chain recombines TRBV5-1 with TRBJ2-1; D unresolved. This CDR3 is built from 11 residues. Trimming removed 4 bases from V and 5 bases from J, with 4 bases in between. CDR1 and CDR2 (germline): SGHRS, YFSETQ.

This rearrangement joins TRBV5-1 to TRBJ2-7; the match to TRBD2 covers 7 bases. This CDR3 spans 13 amino acids. Germline CDR1 is SGHRS and CDR2 is YFSETQ. The ends lost 6 bases at V and 3 bases at J; junction bases unmatched: 6. CDR3 amino acids: CASTLGGYYEQYF. CDR3 sequence (DNA): TGCGCCAGCACCCTGGGAGGGTACTACGAGCAGTACTTC. The whole variable domain, filled in from reference TRBV5-1 and TRBJ2-7, reads KAGVTQTPRYLIKTRGQQVTLSCSPISGHRSVSWYQQTPGQGLQFLFEYFSETQRNKGNFPGRFSGRQFSNSRSEMNVSTLELGDSALYLCASTLGGYYEQYFGPGTRLTVT.

The chain combines TRBV28 with TRBJ1-2, with D unresolved. CDR3 length equals 15 residues. V gave up 5 bases and J gave up 4 bases, with 17 bases separating them. Germline V lookup: CDR1 MDHEN, CDR2 SYDVKM. The CDR3 here is CASSPPGSLPYGYTF. In nucleotides, the CDR3 is TGTGCCAGCAGTCCACCGGGATCCCTCCCCTATGGCTACACCTTC.

The chain links TRBV5-1 to TRBJ2-6; D remains unclear. The CDR3 length is 17 residues. Trimming removed 6 bases at V and 2 bases at J, with 18 bases between. Germline lookup yields CDR1 SGHRS and CDR2 YFSETQ. The CDR3 DNA follows: TGCGCCAGCACAACCACCGCCAGTGGGGCTGGGGCCAACGTCCTGACTTTC. It translates to CASTTTASGAGANVLTF.

V usage is TRBV5-6 and J usage is TRBJ1-1; perhaps TRBD1 as D (5 bases). This CDR3 is built from 13 residues. Trimming cost V 5 bases and J 5 bases, with 13 bases left between them. CDR1 and CDR2 from the germline V gene are SGHDT and YYEEEE. The CDR3 DNA sequence: TGTGCCAGCAGTGGGCCGGGGCAGACTGAAGCTTTCTTT. Translating it yields CASSGPGQTEAFF. Full variable domain (missing parts from reference TRBV5-6 and TRBJ1-1): DAGVTQSPTHLIKTRGQQVTLRCSPKSGHDTVSWYQQALGQGPQFIFQYYEEEERQRGNFPDRFSGHQFPNYSSELNVNALLLGDSALYLCASSGPGQTEAFFGQGTRLTVV.

V gene TRBV7-9 combines with J gene TRBJ1-4, with D unresolved. The V end was cut by 1 base, the J end by 5 bases, with 8 bases between. This CDR3 region has 14 residues. The germline V gene has CDR1 SEHNR and CDR2 FQNEAQ (reference sequence). CDR3 sequence: CASSLEHHNEKLFF. CDR3 DNA sequence: TGTGCCAGCAGCTTAGAACATCACAATGAAAAACTGTTTTTT.

The chain joins TRBV19 to TRBJ1-2; 7 nucleotides match TRBD1. J gave up 8 bases and V 6 bases, and 12 bases lay outside the gene matches. This CDR3 is built from 14 residues. Germline assignment: CDR1 LNHDA and CDR2 SQIVND (reference sequence). This CDR3 is CASRGQALPRGYTF. CDR3 DNA sequence: TGTGCCAGTAGAGGACAGGCCCTTCCCCGGGGCTACACCTTC. Supplemented by reference TRBV19 and TRBJ1-2, the full variable domain reads DGGITQSPKYLFRKEGQNVTLSCEQNLNHDAMYWYRQDPGQGLRLIYYSQIVNDFQKGDIAEGYSVSREKKESFPLTVTSAQKNPTAFYLCASRGQALPRGYTFGSGTRLTVV.

The rearrangement joins TRBV28 to TRBJ1-2, with a tentative D call TRBD1 (5 bases). Deletions cut 6 bases from V and 1 base from J, with 9 bases between. CDR1 and CDR2 (germline): MDHEN, SYDVKM. The CDR3 runs 13 residues. The CDR3 DNA is TGTGCCAGCAGGACGGGGGGTAACTATGGCTACACCTTC. This sequence encodes CASRTGGNYGYTF.

Turning to this clone: Other DNA sequences from this sample encode an identical CDR3 as well. The chain joins TRBV7-3 to TRBJ2-1; 8 bases match TRBD2. J lost 4 bases, V lost 5 bases, and 7 bases had no gene match. The V gene's germline CDR1 is SGHTA and CDR2 FQGTGA. The CDR3 contains 15 residues. In DNA form, the CDR3 reads TGTGCCAGCAGCCTTACTAGCGGAACTTACAATGAGCAGTTCTTC. Protein product: CASSLTSGTYNEQFF.

The chain's CDR3 is CASSQEVYNEQFF. The CDR3 DNA sequence: TGCGCCAGCAGCCAAGAAGTCTACAATGAGCAGTTCTTC. The V gene is TRBV4-3, the J gene TRBJ2-1, with D uncertain. The V end was cut by 0 bases, the J end by 3 bases, with 3 bases between. Germline CDR1 is LGHNA and CDR2 is YSLEER. The CDR3 is 13 residues long.

The gene calls are TRBV19 and TRBJ2-3, with TRBD1 matching over 7 bases. The CDR3 runs 15 residues. The J segment lost 2 bases and the V segment lost 3 bases, leaving 5 bases of the junction unmatched. Germline V gives CDR1 LNHDA, CDR2 SQIVND (reference sequence). CDR3 residues: CASSMSGQYTDTQYF. The DNA for the CDR3 is TGTGCCAGTAGTATGTCGGGACAGTACACAGATACGCAGTATTTT.

By sample share, this clone is medium-sized. The V call is TRBV5-6, the J call TRBJ1-2; D is possibly TRBD1 (6 bases). The CDR3 is 15 amino acids. The germline V gene encodes CDR1 SGHDT and CDR2 YYEEEE. With 0 bases removed from V and 3 bases from J, the gap between germline ends came to 12 bases. The CDR3 reads CASSLVAGADYGYTF. CDR3 in DNA: TGTGCCAGCAGCTTGGTGGCGGGGGCGGACTATGGCTACACCTTC.

V usage is TRBV20-1 and J usage is TRBJ2-7; D remains ambiguous. Germline V gene sequence: CDR1 DFQATT, CDR2 SNEGSKA (reference sequence). The V end lost 4 bases, the J end lost 4 bases, and 8 bases lay between the germline ends. The CDR3 is 11 amino acids. The CDR3 loop reads CSATGPYEQYF. The CDR3 nucleotides are TGCAGTGCTACTGGACCATACGAGCAGTACTTC.

V is TRBV27 and J is TRBJ2-3, with 12 bases matching TRBD1. Germline V lookup: CDR1 MNHEY, CDR2 SMNVEV (reference sequence). The CDR3 contains 17 residues. The junction had 10 bases not matched to a gene; V was cut back by 4 bases and J by 5 bases. In DNA form, the CDR3 reads TGTGCCAGCAGTTGGGGATACCGGGACAGGGGGCGAGATACGCAGTATTTT. This codes for CASSWGYRDRGRDTQYF.

The chain carries TRBV6-5 and TRBJ1-1, with D hard to call. The V gene lost 6 bases and the J gene lost 0 bases, with 8 bases spanning the gap. The CDR3 length is 13 residues. Germline assignment: CDR1 MNHEY and CDR2 SVGAGI. In DNA form, the CDR3 reads TGTGCCAGCAGCTATACAGTGAACACTGAAGCTTTCTTT. As protein: CASSYTVNTEAFF.

V and J are TRBV11-2 and TRBJ2-5; 7 bases line up with TRBD2. Germline lookup yields CDR1 SGHAT and CDR2 FQNNGV. With V trimmed by 4 bases and J by 1 base, 9 bases remained unmatched. The CDR3 contains 16 residues. The CDR3 DNA reads TGTGCCAGCAGCTCATCTTCCCAGCGGGGCCAAGAGACCCAGTACTTC. It encodes CASSSSSQRGQETQYF.

The chain links TRBV4-2 to TRBJ2-3; 12 bases fit TRBD2. There are 16 residues in the CDR3. With V trimmed by 1 base and J by 6 bases, 5 bases remained unmatched. CDR1 LGHNA and CDR2 YNFKEQ come from the germline V gene. CDR3 sequence (DNA): TGTGCCAGCAGCCAAGCGACTAGCGGGAGTCTGGATACGCAGTATTTT. Translating gives CASSQATSGSLDTQYF.

This clone appeared a few times. J is TRBJ1-1 and V is TRBV5-4, with 11 bases fitting TRBD1. From germline, CDR1 is SGHNT and CDR2 YYREEE (reference sequence). V was pared by 3 bases and J by 5 bases, with 6 bases of the junction left unmatched. The CDR3 spans 15 residues. The CDR3 is CASSSGQGAGTEAFF. DNA of the CDR3: TGTGCCAGCAGCTCCGGACAGGGGGCCGGGACTGAAGCTTTCTTT.

This clone appeared once. This rearrangement joins TRBV6-5 to TRBJ2-5; D possibly uses TRBD1 or TRBD2 (5 bases each). CDR1 is MNHEY, CDR2 SVGAGI, per germline. V was pared by 5 bases and J by 10 bases, with 20 bases between. The CDR3 has 14 residues. The CDR3 DNA is TGTGCCAGCAGTACGGACGGAGGAATGGGGGACCAGTACTTC. Its protein product is CASSTDGGMGDQYF.

V usage is TRBV15 and J usage is TRBJ1-3; 7 positions match TRBD1. The CDR3 has 15 amino acids. CDR1 LNHNV and CDR2 YYDKDF come from the germline V gene (reference sequence). The ends lost 8 bases at V and 0 bases at J; junction bases unmatched: 7. This chain's CDR3 is CATGTGVLSGNTIYF. CDR3 nucleotide sequence: TGTGCCACCGGCACAGGGGTACTCTCTGGAAACACCATATATTTT.

The table lists this clone with a few counts. V and J are TRBV5-6 and TRBJ1-6; 7 bases agree with TRBD1. The CDR3 has 14 amino acids. Germline CDR1 reads SGHDT; CDR2 reads YYEEEE. The V and J ends lost 1 base and 9 bases, in that order; junction bases with no gene match: 4. CDR3 nucleotide sequence: TGTGCCAGCAGCTTGAAGGGGGCTATTTCACCCCTCCACTTT. This translates into CASSLKGAISPLHF.

The genes are TRBV28 and TRBJ1-2; 11 nucleotides agree with TRBD1. Germline trimming cut 0 bases from V and 7 bases from J; bases unmatched to any gene: 10. The CDR3 is made up of 17 amino acids. Germline lookup yields CDR1 MDHEN and CDR2 SYDVKM. Here the CDR3 reads CASSLWGQGGFRGGYTF. The CDR3 region has the DNA TGTGCCAGCAGTTTATGGGGACAGGGGGGGTTCCGTGGTGGCTACACCTTC.

The chain recombines TRBV5-1 with TRBJ2-4; D uncertain. V was clipped by 0 bases and J by 1 base, with 17 bases between them. Germline lookup yields CDR1 SGHRS and CDR2 YFSETQ. The CDR3 is 18 amino acids. The CDR3 DNA sequence: TGCGCCAGCAGCTTGGGCGTCGGATTTCTGACGGCCAAAAACATTCAGTACTTC. Translated, it gives CASSLGVGFLTAKNIQYF.

The V gene is TRBV5-4, the J gene TRBJ2-7; TRBD1 aligns across 10 bases. There are 16 residues in the CDR3. From germline, CDR1 is SGHNT and CDR2 YYREEE (reference sequence). With 0 bases clipped from V and 1 base from J, the junction kept 4 bases outside the gene matches. CDR3 residues: CASSLGDRGQSYEQYF. CDR3 in DNA: TGTGCCAGCAGCTTGGGGGACAGGGGTCAATCCTACGAGCAGTACTTC.

The chain combines TRBV13 with TRBJ1-1; D may be TRBD1 (5 bases). The CDR3 runs 14 residues. In germline, CDR1 is PRHDT, CDR2 FYEKMQ (reference sequence). The V gene lost 1 base and the J gene lost 6 bases, with 12 bases spanning the gap. In DNA form, the CDR3 reads TGTGCCAGCAGCTTAGATCAGGGAATCGCTGAAGCTTTCTTT. This translates into CASSLDQGIAEAFF.

V and J are TRBV5-1 and TRBJ1-1; D is possibly TRBD1 (6 bases). Germline lookup yields CDR1 SGHRS and CDR2 YFSETQ. This CDR3 region has 13 residues. Trimming pared 4 bases from V and 4 bases from J, leaving 11 bases between. CDR3: CASSTGGGTEAFF. DNA for the CDR3: TGCGCCAGCAGCACTGGAGGGGGCACTGAAGCTTTCTTT.

This chain joins TRBV7-8 and TRBJ2-7; D is possibly TRBD2 (6 bases). Per germline, CDR1 SGHVS and CDR2 FQNEAQ. This CDR3 comprises 15 residues. The V end lost 1 base, the J end lost 0 bases, and 10 bases lay between the germline ends. The CDR3 DNA is TGTGCCAGCAGCTTAGTGGGGGGTAGCTCCTACGAGCAGTACTTC. Translated: CASSLVGGSSYEQYF. Full variable domain (remainder filled in from reference TRBV7-8 and TRBJ2-7): GAGVSQSPRYKVAKRGQDVALRCDPISGHVSLFWYQQALGQGPEFLTYFQNEAQLDKSGLPSDRFFAERPEGSVSTLKIQRTQQEDSAVYLCASSLVGGSSYEQYFGPGTRLTVT.